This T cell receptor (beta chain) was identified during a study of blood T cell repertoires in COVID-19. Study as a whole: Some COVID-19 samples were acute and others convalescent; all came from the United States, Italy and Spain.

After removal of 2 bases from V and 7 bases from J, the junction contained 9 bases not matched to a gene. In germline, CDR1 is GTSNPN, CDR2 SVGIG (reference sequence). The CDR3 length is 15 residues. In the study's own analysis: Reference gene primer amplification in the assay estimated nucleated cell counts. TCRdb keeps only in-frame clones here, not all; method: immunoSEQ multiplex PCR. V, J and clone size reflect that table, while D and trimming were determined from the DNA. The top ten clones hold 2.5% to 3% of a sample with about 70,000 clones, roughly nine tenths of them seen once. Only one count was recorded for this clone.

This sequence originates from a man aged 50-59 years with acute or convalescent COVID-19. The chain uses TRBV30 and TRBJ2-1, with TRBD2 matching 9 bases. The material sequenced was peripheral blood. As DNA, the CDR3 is TGTGCCTGGAGTTCGACTAGCGGACCCGGGAATGAGCAGTTCTTC. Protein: CAWSSTSGPGNEQFF.